This T cell receptor beta chain was recovered during a study of breast tumors, draining lymph nodes, adjacent tissues. Trimming stripped 7 bases from V and 7 bases from J, with 17 bases between. The CDR3 runs 13 residues. Germline-derived CDR1 and CDR2 are SGHRS and YFSETQ. The lymph nodes were axillary draining lymph nodes from breast cancer patients. TCRdb used MiXCR to reprocess the multiplex PCR reads, holding one entry per CDR3 protein. The sample gives some 140,000 distinct CDR3 sequences, around 22% of which show up once; about 2.6% is in the top ten. This clonotype occurred once. The conserved phenylalanine or tryptophan normally closing the CDR3 is absent here, so this likely arose from a read error.

The sequence was obtained from a female donor with breast cancer. Some clones in this sample may be carry-over from other donors' samples. Sequencing used axillary lymph node tissue. The chain carries TRBV5-1 and TRBJ2-5, with D possibly TRBD2 on 6 matching bases. The CDR3 DNA reads as TGCGCCAGCTACAAGGAGGGGTACGCGACCCAGTACGTC. Encoded protein: CASYKEGYATQYV.